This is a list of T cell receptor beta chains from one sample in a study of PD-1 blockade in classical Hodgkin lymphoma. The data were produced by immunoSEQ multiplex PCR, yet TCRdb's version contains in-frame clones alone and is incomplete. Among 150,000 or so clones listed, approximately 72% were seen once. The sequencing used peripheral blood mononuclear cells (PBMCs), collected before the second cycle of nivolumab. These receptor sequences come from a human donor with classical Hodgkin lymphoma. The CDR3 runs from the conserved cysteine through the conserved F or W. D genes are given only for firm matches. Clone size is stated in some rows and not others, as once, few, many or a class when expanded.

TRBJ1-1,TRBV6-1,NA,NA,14,CASSERPPNTEAFF,TGTGCCAGCAGTGAAAGACCTCCGAACACTGAAGCTTTCTTT
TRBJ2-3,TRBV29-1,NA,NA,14,CSVQGTTNTDTQYF,TGCAGCGTCCAGGGGACTACTAACACAGATACGCAGTATTTT
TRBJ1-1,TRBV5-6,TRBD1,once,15,CASRSLTGGHTEAFF,TGTGCCAGCAGATCCCTGACAGGGGGGCACACTGAAGCTTTCTTT
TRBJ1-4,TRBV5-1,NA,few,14,CASSSTGTNEKLFF,TGCGCCAGCAGTTCCACCGGGACTAATGAAAAACTGTTTTTT
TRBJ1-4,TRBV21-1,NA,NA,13,CASSKGTNEKLFF,TGTGCCAGCAGCAAAGGGACTAATGAAAAACTGTTTTTT
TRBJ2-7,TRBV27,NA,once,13,CASSRAGPLERYF,TGTGCCAGCAGTCGGGCTGGGCCCCTAGAAAGATACTTC
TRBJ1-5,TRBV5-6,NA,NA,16,CASSLLGDLSNQPQHF,TGTGCCAGCAGCTTGCTAGGGGATTTGAGCAATCAGCCCCAGCATTTT
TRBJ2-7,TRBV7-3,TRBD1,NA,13,CASSLRARGKQYF,TGTGCCAGCAGCTTAAGAGCCAGGGGGAAGCAGTACTTC
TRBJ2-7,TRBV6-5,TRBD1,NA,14,CASSSDRVPYEQYF,TGTGCCAGCAGCTCCGACAGGGTCCCCTACGAGCAGTACTTC
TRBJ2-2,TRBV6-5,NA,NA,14,CASSPGPHSGELFF,TGTGCCAGCAGTCCGGGACCACACTCCGGGGAGCTGTTTTTT
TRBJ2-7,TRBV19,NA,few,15,CASSPGHGGQYEQYF,TGTGCCAGTAGCCCGGGACACGGGGGTCAATACGAGCAGTACTTC
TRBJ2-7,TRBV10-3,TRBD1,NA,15,CAISDLGTGFYEQYF,TGTGCCATCAGTGATTTGGGGACAGGTTTCTACGAGCAGTACTTC
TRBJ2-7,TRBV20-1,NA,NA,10,CSAKIVEQYF,TGCAGTGCTAAGATTGTCGAGCAGTACTTC
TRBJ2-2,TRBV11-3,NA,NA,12,CASSRDAGELFF,TGTGCCAGCAGCCGAGACGCCGGGGAGCTGTTTTTT
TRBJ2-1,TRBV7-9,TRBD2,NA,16,CASSLGASGGVNEQFF,TGTGCCAGCAGCTTAGGAGCGAGCGGGGGAGTCAATGAGCAGTTCTTC
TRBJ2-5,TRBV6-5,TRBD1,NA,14,CASSSTGAAPTQYF,TGTGCCAGCAGTTCGACAGGGGCCGCCCCGACCCAGTACTTC
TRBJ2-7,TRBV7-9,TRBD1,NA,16,CASSFPPPGGGYEQYF,TGTGCCAGCAGCTTCCCGCCCCCAGGGGGCGGCTACGAGCAGTACTTC
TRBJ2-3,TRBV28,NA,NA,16,CASRLGGTQDTDTQYF,TGTGCCAGCAGGTTAGGCGGGACCCAAGACACAGATACGCAGTATTTT
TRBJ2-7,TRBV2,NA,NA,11,CASNDRYEQYF,TGTGCCAGCAATGACCGGTACGAGCAGTACTTC
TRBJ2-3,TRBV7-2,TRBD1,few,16,CASSLKAGGGTDTQYF,TGTGCCAGCAGCTTAAAGGCAGGGGGAGGCACAGATACGCAGTATTTT
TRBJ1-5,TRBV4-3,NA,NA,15,CASSQAHGGYQPQHF,TGCGCCAGCAGCCAAGCCCACGGAGGGTATCAGCCCCAGCATTTT
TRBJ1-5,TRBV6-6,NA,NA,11,CASSLQGPQHF,TGTGCCAGCAGTCTACAGGGGCCCCAGCATTTT
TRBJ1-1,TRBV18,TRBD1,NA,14,CASSPEQGASEAFF,TGTGCCAGCTCACCGGAGCAGGGGGCTTCCGAAGCTTTCTTT
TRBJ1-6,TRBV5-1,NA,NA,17,CASSLVVADPRNSPLHF,TGCGCCAGCAGCTTGGTGGTTGCGGACCCCAGGAATTCACCCCTCCACTTT
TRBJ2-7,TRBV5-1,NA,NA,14,CASSPVGGSYEQYF,TGCGCCAGCAGCCCTGTCGGGGGCTCCTACGAGCAGTACTTC
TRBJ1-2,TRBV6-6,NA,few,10,CASSGLGYTF,TGTGCCAGCAGTGGTTTGGGCTACACCTTC
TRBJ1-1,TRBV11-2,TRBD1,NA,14,CASSATGGRDEAFF,TGTGCCAGCAGCGCAACAGGGGGCCGGGATGAAGCTTTCTTT
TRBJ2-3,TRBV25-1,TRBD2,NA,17,CASSASGRGLSTDTQYF,TGTGCCAGCAGTGCTAGCGGGAGGGGTCTCTCCACAGATACGCAGTATTTT
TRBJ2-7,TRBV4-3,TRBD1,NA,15,CASSQGRTGGYEQYF,TGCGCCAGCAGCCAAGGGAGGACAGGGGGTTACGAGCAGTACTTC
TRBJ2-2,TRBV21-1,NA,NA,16,CASSYRGRANTGELFF,TGTGCCAGCAGTTACAGGGGGCGAGCGAACACCGGGGAGCTGTTTTTT